One T cell receptor (beta chain) is described in this entry. How the authors handled the data: Estimation of nucleated cell counts was performed using reference gene primer amplification. Repertoires were generated with immunoSEQ multiplex PCR, while TCRdb's copy carries only in-frame clones and drops some. The DNA gave D and trimming, while V, J and clone size come from that table. The sample lists 30,000 to 35,000 clones; roughly 85% were seen once. This entry is derived from a study of blood T cell repertoires in COVID-19. On the study more broadly: Acute-phase and convalescent COVID-19 samples originated in the United States, Italy and Spain. PBMCs, B-cell-depleted T cells, or T cells were the source of the cDNA or gDNA that made up the material.

Germline V lookup: CDR1 SGHNT, CDR2 YENEEA. The CDR3 totals 15 residues. Trimming left V 10 bases short and J 7 bases short, with 22 bases between. J is TRBJ2-2 and V is TRBV11-3; no firm D call. This receptor was identified in a human donor with acute or convalescent COVID-19. The donor label of this sample is uncertain. Source material: peripheral blood. CDR3 DNA sequence: TGTGCCATCCCCAACCGACGATCAGGCAACGGGGAGCTGTTTTTT. It encodes CAIPNRRSGNGELFF.